This is a list of T cell receptor beta chains from one sample in a study of naive and memory T cell subsets. From the UMI-ligation and nested PCR reads, TCRdb called clonotypes with MiXCR, one entry per CDR3 protein. Seen here are tens of thousands of distinct CDR3 sequences, around 8.8% observed once, and the top ten hold 20% to 25%. The sequenced sample was central memory CD8+ T cells from blood. The receptors were gathered from a human donor in good health. Both conserved end residues are part of each CDR3. A D gene is named only where the DNA matches it firmly. Some rows have no size entry. The others give once, few or many, or a class for an expanded clone.

NA NA TRBJ1-1 TRBV27 CASSPFSGFAEAFF TGTGCCAGCAGTCCCTTCTCAGGGTTCGCTGAAGCTTTCTTT
NA few TRBJ2-5 TRBV18 CASSPKGRAEETQYF TGTGCCAGCTCACCAAAAGGGCGGGCAGAAGAGACCCAGTACTTC
NA few TRBJ1-5 TRBV5-1 CASSLSGGENQPQHF TGCGCCAGCAGCTTGAGCGGCGGCGAAAATCAGCCCCAGCATTTT
TRBD1 medium-sized TRBJ2-5 TRBV28 CASSTSGQPQETQYF TGTGCCAGCAGTACCTCGGGACAGCCCCAAGAGACCCAGTACTTC
TRBD1 NA TRBJ2-7 TRBV27 CASSPDRANEQYF TGTGCCAGCAGTCCCGACAGGGCGAACGAGCAGTACTTC
NA NA TRBJ2-3 TRBV9 CASSVGQGAGVGTQYF TGTGCCAGCAGCGTGGGGCAGGGCGCTGGAGTGGGTACGCAGTATTTT
NA NA TRBJ2-1 TRBV6-1 CASSQPGLDYNEQFF TGTGCCAGCAGTCAACCGGGACTGGACTACAATGAGCAGTTCTTC
NA NA TRBJ1-5 TRBV6-6 CASSYYGVRQPQHF TGTGCCAGCAGTTACTATGGGGTTCGGCAGCCCCAGCATTTT
TRBD2 few TRBJ2-5 TRBV29-1 CSVRRLAGGPETQYF TGCAGCGTTCGCCGGCTAGCGGGAGGGCCTGAGACCCAGTACTTC
NA few TRBJ2-3 TRBV7-3 CASSLNGGSTDTQYF TGTGCCAGCAGCTTAAACGGCGGAAGCACAGATACGCAGTATTTT
TRBD1 many TRBJ1-5 TRBV4-2 CASSQDQGQGAQPQHF TGTGCCAGCAGCCAAGATCAAGGGCAGGGGGCTCAGCCCCAGCATTTT
NA large TRBJ2-5 TRBV11-2 CASSLWNQETQYF TGTGCCAGCAGCTTATGGAATCAAGAGACCCAGTACTTC
TRBD1 NA TRBJ2-5 TRBV7-8 CASSATGAKETQYF TGTGCCAGCAGCGCGACAGGGGCGAAAGAGACCCAGTACTTC
TRBD1 NA TRBJ1-1 TRBV29-1 CSGQQGITEAFF TGCAGCGGTCAACAGGGGATAACTGAAGCTTTCTTT
TRBD1 few TRBJ2-4 TRBV19 CASRAGTGPYLAKNIQYF TGTGCCAGTAGGGCCGGGACAGGCCCTTACCTAGCCAAAAACATTCAGTACTTC
TRBD2 many TRBJ2-1 TRBV6-4 CASSLLAGEGNEQFF TGTGCCAGCAGTTTACTCGCGGGAGAGGGAAATGAGCAGTTCTTC
NA few TRBJ2-4 TRBV23-1 CASSQLYWGTLAKNIQYF TGCGCCAGCAGTCAATTATACTGGGGAACCCTAGCCAAAAACATTCAGTACTTC
NA NA TRBJ2-7 TRBV27 CASRAGLYEQYF TGTGCCAGCAGGGCAGGACTCTACGAGCAGTACTTC
NA NA TRBJ1-5 TRBV19 CASSIDEGGNQPQHF TGTGCCAGTAGTATAGATGAAGGGGGCAATCAGCCCCAGCATTTT
NA few TRBJ1-1 TRBV12-3/TRBV12-4 CASSPSPGSLNTEAFF TGTGCCAGCAGTCCCAGCCCCGGGAGTTTGAACACTGAAGCTTTCTTT
NA few TRBJ2-7 TRBV3-1 CASSQEGTPSSYEQYF TGTGCCAGCAGCCAAGAGGGGACACCGAGCTCCTACGAGCAGTACTTC
NA many TRBJ2-2 TRBV6-4 CASSEGGGTGELFF TGTGCCAGCAGTGAAGGCGGAGGGACCGGGGAGCTGTTTTTT